This TCR beta chain was sequenced for a study of T cells after yellow fever vaccination. The study's findings and limits: The booster saw the reappearance of most primary-vaccination clones (approximately 97% CD4, 70% to 90% CD8).

Details on this clonotype: Its antigen is unidentified.

The junction had 5 bases not matched to a gene; V was cut back by 4 bases and J by 9 bases. The CDR3 is 13 amino acids. Germline V lookup: CDR1 SGHTA, CDR2 FQGTGA. In TCRdb, the 5' RACE reads were re-called with MiXCR into one record per CDR3 protein. The sample consists of around 360,000 distinct CDR3 sequences, roughly 11% of them appearing once. The source of this sequence is a man between 18 and 35 years old who received the YFV17D yellow fever vaccine. The chain joins TRBV7-3 to TRBJ2-2; 7 bases agree with TRBD1. Sequenced here: PBMCs, sampled on the day of the first yellow fever vaccination. CDR3 amino acids: CASSSGTARELFF. The CDR3 DNA sequence: TGTGCCAGCAGCTCCGGGACAGCCCGGGAGCTGTTTTTT.